This is a list of T cell receptor beta chains from one sample in a study of shared T cell receptors in the human thymus. Only in-frame clones appear in the TCRdb table, and some are missing; sequencing was by immunoSEQ multiplex PCR. Of more than 550,000 clones listed, around 87% are singletons. The same sample was also studied in work on human thymus T cells.

What was sequenced was thymocytes. The origin of the receptors is a boy younger than two with a congenital heart defect. Both conserved end residues are part of each CDR3. D genes are given only for firm matches. Size is omitted from some rows. Given values are once, few, many or a class for expanded clones.

d_gene: TRBD1
abundance: -
j_gene: TRBJ2-5
v_gene: TRBV28
len: 16
CDR3aa: CASSLWDSSGGETQYF
CDR3nt: TGTGCCAGCAGTTTATGGGACTCATCAGGGGGAGAGACCCAGTACTTC

d_gene: -
abundance: -
j_gene: TRBJ2-3
v_gene: TRBV18
len: 15
CDR3aa: CASSPPRASTDTQYF
CDR3nt: TGTGCCAGCTCACCACCGAGGGCTAGCACAGATACGCAGTATTTT

d_gene: TRBD1
abundance: -
j_gene: TRBJ2-3
v_gene: TRBV27
len: 16
CDR3aa: CASREEGQGGADTQYF
CDR3nt: TGTGCCAGCAGGGAGGAGGGACAGGGAGGGGCAGATACGCAGTATTTT

d_gene: TRBD1
abundance: -
j_gene: TRBJ1-5
v_gene: TRBV19
len: 19
CDR3aa: CASSISAYGGQGRNQPQHF
CDR3nt: TGTGCCAGTAGTATATCGGCGTATGGGGGACAGGGACGCAATCAGCCCCAGCATTTT

d_gene: TRBD1
abundance: once
j_gene: TRBJ1-1
v_gene: TRBV14
len: 18
CDR3aa: CASSQDRDRDRRDTEAFF
CDR3nt: TGTGCCAGCAGCCAAGATCGAGACAGGGATCGGAGGGACACTGAAGCTTTCTTT

d_gene: TRBD1
abundance: -
j_gene: TRBJ1-1
v_gene: TRBV6-6
len: 16
CDR3aa: CATVPGRQGFSTEAFF
CDR3nt: TGTGCCACCGTACCCGGAAGACAGGGGTTTTCGACTGAAGCTTTCTTT

d_gene: -
abundance: -
j_gene: TRBJ2-2
v_gene: TRBV10-3
len: 17
CDR3aa: CAIRDPGRDTNTGELFF
CDR3nt: TGTGCCATCAGAGATCCGGGACGGGACACGAACACCGGGGAGCTGTTTTTT

d_gene: -
abundance: -
j_gene: TRBJ1-4
v_gene: TRBV5-8
len: 14
CDR3aa: CASSRPEGWEKLFF
CDR3nt: TGTGCCAGCAGCCGACCCGAGGGCTGGGAAAAACTGTTTTTT

d_gene: -
abundance: -
j_gene: TRBJ1-1
v_gene: TRBV11-2
len: 14
CDR3aa: CASSPGGRDTEAFF
CDR3nt: TGTGCCAGCAGCCCCGGGGGTCGGGACACTGAAGCTTTCTTT

d_gene: TRBD1
abundance: -
j_gene: TRBJ1-1
v_gene: TRBV5-8
len: 11
CDR3aa: CASSDDRGAFF
CDR3nt: TGTGCCAGCAGCGACGACAGGGGGGCTTTCTTT

d_gene: -
abundance: -
j_gene: TRBJ1-6
v_gene: TRBV5-6
len: 14
CDR3aa: CASSLAGFGSPLHF
CDR3nt: TGTGCCAGCAGCTTGGCCGGGTTTGGTTCACCCCTCCACTTT

d_gene: -
abundance: -
j_gene: TRBJ1-1
v_gene: TRBV6-5
len: 14
CDR3aa: CASSPTLGDTEAFF
CDR3nt: TGTGCCAGCTCCCCCACTTTAGGAGACACTGAAGCTTTCTTT

d_gene: -
abundance: -
j_gene: TRBJ1-5
v_gene: TRBV28
len: 16
CDR3aa: CASSPGSNPVNQPQHF
CDR3nt: TGTGCCAGCAGTCCGGGATCCAATCCAGTTAATCAGCCCCAGCATTTT

d_gene: TRBD1
abundance: -
j_gene: TRBJ2-2
v_gene: TRBV27
len: 17
CDR3aa: CASSLRQGVRNTGELFF
CDR3nt: TGTGCCAGCAGTTTACGACAGGGGGTGAGAAACACCGGGGAGCTGTTTTTT

d_gene: -
abundance: once
j_gene: TRBJ2-3
v_gene: TRBV5-1
len: 14
CDR3aa: CASSFQGDSDTQYF
CDR3nt: TGCGCCAGCAGCTTTCAGGGCGATTCAGATACGCAGTATTTT

d_gene: TRBD2
abundance: once
j_gene: TRBJ2-3
v_gene: TRBV27
len: 20
CDR3aa: CASSHHSGVGLAGSTDTQYF
CDR3nt: TGTGCCAGCTCCCATCATTCCGGGGTGGGGCTAGCGGGCAGCACAGATACGCAGTATTTT

d_gene: -
abundance: -
j_gene: TRBJ1-6
v_gene: TRBV6-4
len: 13
CDR3aa: CASSNRADSPLHF
CDR3nt: TGTGCCAGCAGCAACAGGGCAGATTCACCCCTCCACTTT

d_gene: TRBD2
abundance: -
j_gene: TRBJ2-1
v_gene: TRBV5-1
len: 18
CDR3aa: CASNLPGTSGGAGNEQFF
CDR3nt: TGCGCCAGCAACTTACCCGGGACTAGCGGGGGGGCTGGCAATGAGCAGTTCTTC

d_gene: -
abundance: -
j_gene: TRBJ2-7
v_gene: TRBV4-1
len: 14
CDR3aa: CASSPLQKHYEQYF
CDR3nt: TGCGCCAGCAGCCCATTACAGAAACACTACGAGCAGTACTTC

d_gene: -
abundance: -
j_gene: TRBJ1-2
v_gene: TRBV5-6
len: 14
CDR3aa: CASSAPTGLGGYTF
CDR3nt: TGTGCCAGCAGCGCCCCAACAGGCCTAGGCGGCTACACCTTC

d_gene: TRBD1
abundance: -
j_gene: TRBJ1-1
v_gene: TRBV25-1
len: 16
CDR3aa: CASSEYRDRGGTEAFF
CDR3nt: TGTGCCAGCAGTGAATACAGGGACAGGGGGGGAACTGAAGCTTTCTTT

d_gene: TRBD1
abundance: -
j_gene: TRBJ1-4
v_gene: TRBV28
len: 16
CDR3aa: CASSPIQQGWSEKLFF
CDR3nt: TGTGCCAGCAGTCCAATCCAACAGGGGTGGAGTGAAAAACTGTTTTTT

d_gene: -
abundance: -
j_gene: TRBJ1-2
v_gene: TRBV5-1
len: 15
CDR3aa: CASALGGKANYGYTF
CDR3nt: TGCGCCAGCGCACTTGGGGGGAAGGCTAACTATGGCTACACCTTC

d_gene: TRBD2
abundance: -
j_gene: TRBJ2-5
v_gene: TRBV9
len: 18
CDR3aa: CASSPRRDSGGPGETQYF
CDR3nt: TGTGCCAGCAGCCCCCGTCGGGATAGCGGGGGCCCGGGAGAGACCCAGTACTTC

d_gene: -
abundance: -
j_gene: TRBJ2-3
v_gene: TRBV6-1
len: 12
CDR3aa: CASSEYLDTQYF
CDR3nt: TGTGCCAGCAGTGAATATTTGGATACGCAGTATTTT

d_gene: TRBD2
abundance: -
j_gene: TRBJ2-2
v_gene: TRBV28
len: 19
CDR3aa: CASEPPKSGAGEDTGELFF
CDR3nt: TGTGCCAGCGAACCCCCAAAGAGTGGGGCGGGAGAGGACACCGGGGAGCTGTTTTTT

d_gene: -
abundance: -
j_gene: TRBJ1-4
v_gene: TRBV5-8
len: 14
CDR3aa: CASSLAGRSQKLFF
CDR3nt: TGTGCCAGCAGCTTGGCGGGGAGAAGCCAAAAACTGTTTTTT

d_gene: TRBD1
abundance: -
j_gene: TRBJ2-5
v_gene: TRBV5-1
len: 14
CDR3aa: CASGWDREGETQYF
CDR3nt: TGCGCCAGCGGTTGGGACAGGGAGGGAGAGACCCAGTACTTC

d_gene: -
abundance: -
j_gene: TRBJ1-5
v_gene: TRBV4-3
len: 15
CDR3aa: CASSQDGQSNQPQHF
CDR3nt: TGCGCCAGCAGCCAAGATGGACAGAGCAATCAGCCCCAGCATTTT